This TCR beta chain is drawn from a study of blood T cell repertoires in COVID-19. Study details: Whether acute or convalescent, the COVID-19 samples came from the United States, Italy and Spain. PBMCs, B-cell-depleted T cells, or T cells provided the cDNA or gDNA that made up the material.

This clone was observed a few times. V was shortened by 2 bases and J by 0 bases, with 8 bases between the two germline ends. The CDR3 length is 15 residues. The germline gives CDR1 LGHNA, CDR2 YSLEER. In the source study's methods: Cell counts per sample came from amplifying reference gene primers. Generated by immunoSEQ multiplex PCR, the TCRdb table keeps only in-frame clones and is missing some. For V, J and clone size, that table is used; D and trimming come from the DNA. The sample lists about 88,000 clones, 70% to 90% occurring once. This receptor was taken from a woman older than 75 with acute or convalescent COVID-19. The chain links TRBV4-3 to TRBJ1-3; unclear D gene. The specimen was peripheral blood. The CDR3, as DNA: TGCGCCAGCAGCCAAACCCAGGCCTCTGGAAACACCATATATTTT. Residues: CASSQTQASGNTIYF.